The 17 T cell receptor beta chains presented below share a single source sample, sequenced in a study of Graves' ophthalmopathy and Graves' hyperthyroidism. The authors amplified TCR beta CDR3 regions, and they did so from RNA transcripts for repertoire sequencing. HTBI primers were used in a first-round RT-PCR, which preceded a second-round multiplex PCR. TCRdb re-analysed the multiplex PCR reads in MiXCR, keeping a single row per CDR3 protein. The sample carries hundreds of thousands of distinct CDR3 sequences, 20% to 25% recorded once. Material: peripheral blood. Receptors originate from a woman under 30 with stable Graves' hyperthyroidism.

This clonotype was seen at least ten times. The chain joins TRBV20-1 to TRBJ2-6; a weak D match, TRBD1 (5 bases). Germline V gene lookup returns CDR1 DFQATT and CDR2 SNEGSKA (reference sequence). The CDR3 runs to 15 residues. V was clipped by 5 bases and J by 1 base, with 12 bases between them. This CDR3 reads CSARTPDSGANVLTF. The CDR3 region has the DNA TGCAGTGCTCGGACACCTGATTCTGGGGCCAACGTCCTGACTTTC.

This clonotype was counted between two and nine times. This chain connects TRBV29-1 to TRBJ2-2; weak D call: TRBD1 (5 bases). The CDR3 has 13 residues. Trimming removed 2 bases at V and 4 bases at J, with 8 bases between. The V gene's germline CDR1 is SQVTM and CDR2 ANQGSEA. Written as DNA, the CDR3 is TGCAGCGTTGAAATCAGGGCCACCGGGGAGCTGTTTTTT. Protein: CSVEIRATGELFF.

This clonotype has a count of ten or more. The rearrangement links TRBV30 to TRBJ1-6; no clear D. Trimming took off 3 bases at V and 7 bases at J, with 7 bases between the two ends. Looked up from germline, CDR1 is GTSNPN and CDR2 is SVGIG (reference sequence). This CDR3 contains 12 residues. The CDR3 region is CAWRDLNSPLHF. CDR3 bases: TGTGCCTGGAGGGACTTAAATTCACCCCTCCACTTT.

This clonotype was counted ten times or more. The junction and the germline gene differ at one end; a read error may be behind it. This chain connects TRBV7-6 to TRBJ2-7, with D perhaps TRBD1 (5 bases). This CDR3 is 15 amino acids long. CDR1 SGHVS and CDR2 FNYEAQ come from the germline V gene. In DNA form, the CDR3 reads TGTGCCAGCAGTCATTGGGGCCCTCGACCCTACGAGCGGTACTTC. This codes for CASSHWGPRPYERYF. Together with reference TRBV7-6 and TRBJ2-7, the CDR3 gives the full variable domain: GAGVSQSPRYKVTKRGQDVALRCDPISGHVSLYWYRQALGQGPEFLTYFNYEAQQDKSGLPNDRFSAERPEGSISTLTIQRTEQRDSAMYRCASSHWGPRPYERYFGPGTRLTVT.

In its sample, this clonotype was seen many times. The chain joins TRBV4-3 to TRBJ1-5, with a possible D match to TRBD1 (6 bases). The CDR3 totals 16 residues. Germline assignment: CDR1 LGHNA and CDR2 YSLEER. V shed 0 bases and J shed 3 bases, with 12 bases lying between them. The CDR3 sequence: CASSQELGGFNQPQHF. In DNA, the CDR3 is TGCGCCAGCAGCCAAGAATTGGGGGGCTTCAATCAGCCCCAGCATTTT.

Ten or more counts support this clonotype. The chain employs TRBV28 and TRBJ2-7; possible D gene TRBD2, 5 bases. V lost 2 bases, J lost 1 base, and 9 bases lay in between. Germline V gives CDR1 MDHEN, CDR2 SYDVKM. CDR3 length equals 14 residues. For the CDR3, the DNA is TGTGCCAGCAGTTTAGGAGGAGCATCCTACGAGCAGTACTTC. Its translation is CASSLGGASYEQYF.

This clonotype was seen repeatedly, ten times or more. The chain uses TRBV6-1 and TRBJ2-7; 10 nucleotides agree with TRBD1. The CDR3 length is 16 residues. The V gene's germline CDR1 is MNHNS and CDR2 SASEGT. V trimming: 6 bases; J trimming: 5 bases; junction bases outside the gene matches: 13. The CDR3 nucleotides read TGTGCCAGCAGCGGCCGGGACAGGGGCCGGAAGGACGAGCAGTACTTC. Translation gives CASSGRDRGRKDEQYF.

Ten or more counts support this clonotype. The chain employs TRBV7-2 and TRBJ2-4, with TRBD1 matching 10 bases. The germline CDR1 and CDR2 sequences are SGHTA and FQGNSA. The CDR3 spans 14 residues. The V gene end was trimmed by 5 bases and the J gene end by 9 bases; junction bases not matched to a gene: 7. The CDR3 DNA follows: TGTGCCAGCAGCCCTCGGACAGGGGGTGGCATTCAGTACTTC. Translation gives CASSPRTGGGIQYF.

Ten or more counts support this clonotype. The chain employs TRBV11-2 and TRBJ2-7; 8 nucleotides match TRBD2. V lost 5 bases to trimming and J lost 2 bases; unmatched junction nucleotides: 14. In germline, CDR1 is SGHAT, CDR2 FQNNGV. The CDR3 runs 17 residues. The DNA for the CDR3 is TGTGCCAGCAGCGCCCGGCCCGAGCGGGAGAAACCCTACGAGCAGTACTTC. Its protein is CASSARPEREKPYEQYF.

This clonotype was detected only a few times. V gene TRBV7-9 combines with J gene TRBJ2-5; TRBD2 agrees at 9 bases. The CDR3 contains 15 residues. Germline assignment: CDR1 SEHNR and CDR2 FQNEAQ (reference sequence). V was clipped by 5 bases and J by 0 bases; unmatched bases: 4. The CDR3 sequence: CASSGLAGYQETQYF. CDR3 nucleotides: TGTGCCAGCAGCGGGCTAGCGGGGTACCAAGAGACCCAGTACTTC. Full variable domain (outside the CDR3, taken from reference TRBV7-9 and TRBJ2-5): DTGVSQNPRHKITKRGQNVTFRCDPISEHNRLYWYRQTLGQGPEFLTYFQNEAQLEKSRLLSDRFSAERPKGSFSTLEIQRTEQGDSAMYLCASSGLAGYQETQYFGPGTRLLVL.

This clonotype was recorded at least ten times. The chain joins TRBV13 to TRBJ2-5, with D perhaps being TRBD1 or TRBD2 (6 bases each). V lost 5 bases and J 4 bases, leaving 17 bases between the germline ends. There are 15 residues in the CDR3. CDR1 and CDR2 from the germline V gene are PRHDT and FYEKMQ (reference sequence). CDR3 nucleotide sequence: TGTGCCAGCAGCCCGGCCCAGGGGAGGCCAGAGACCCAGTACTTC. Protein: CASSPAQGRPETQYF.

The chain recombines TRBV11-2 with TRBJ1-5, with a possible D match to TRBD1 (6 bases). The CDR3 runs 17 residues. The germline gives CDR1 SGHAT, CDR2 FQNNGV. The germline V and J ends were trimmed by 2 bases and 2 bases, with 16 bases remaining between them. The CDR3 reads CASSLSPGQGRNQPQHF. The CDR3 nucleotides are TGTGCCAGCAGCTTATCCCCCGGCCAGGGGCGCAATCAGCCCCAGCATTTT.

This clonotype showed up many times. The rearrangement joins TRBV7-8 to TRBJ2-2; D gene uncertain. V dropped 2 bases and J dropped 6 bases, with 7 bases sitting between them. The CDR3 sequence is 13 residues long. Germline loops: CDR1 SGHVS, CDR2 FQNEAQ. CDR3 DNA sequence: TGTGCCAGCAGCTTACGTGCCCCCGGGGAGCTGTTTTTT. This encodes CASSLRAPGELFF.

CDR3 loop: CASSPSGYGRSYEQYF. Written as DNA, the CDR3 is TGTGCCAGCAGTCCCTCGGGTTACGGGAGGTCGTACGAGCAGTACTTC. The V gene is TRBV28, the J gene TRBJ2-7; the match to TRBD2 covers 7 bases. The germline V gene has CDR1 MDHEN and CDR2 SYDVKM. V shed 5 bases and J 4 bases; nucleotides not matched to a gene: 14. This CDR3 is built from 16 residues.

This clonotype was detected many times. The genes are TRBV5-1 and TRBJ2-7, with 7 bases matching TRBD2. Germline lookup yields CDR1 SGHRS and CDR2 YFSETQ. This CDR3 is 15 amino acids long. V gave up 1 base and J gave up 2 bases; unmatched junction bases: 6. CDR3 nucleotide sequence: TGCGCCAGCAGCTTGTCGGGGGGATTTACCTACGAGCAGTACTTC. Translation gives CASSLSGGFTYEQYF.

This clonotype was picked up many times. The chain employs TRBV6-2 or TRBV6-3 and TRBJ2-7; 8 bases map to TRBD2. CDR1 is MNHEY and CDR2 is SVGEGT in the germline V gene. The CDR3 spans 17 residues. After removal of 4 bases from V and 6 bases from J, the junction contained 17 bases not matched to a gene. CDR3: CASSSMRPLAEKGEQYF. The CDR3 nucleotides read TGTGCCAGCAGTTCTATGCGACCACTAGCGGAGAAGGGCGAGCAGTACTTC.

As for this clonotype: The junction departs from the called germline gene at one end, perhaps through a read error. The chain joins TRBV27 to TRBJ2-3; D is possibly TRBD1 (6 bases). The CDR3 is 14 residues long. Germline assignment: CDR1 MNHEY and CDR2 SMNVEV (reference sequence). The CDR3 DNA sequence: TGTGCCAGCATGACAGGACACCGTTCAGATACGCGGTATTTT. It translates to CASMTGHRSDTRYF.